These T cell receptor beta chains were read from a single sample in a study of blood T cell repertoires in COVID-19. Sequenced by immunoSEQ multiplex PCR; TCRdb stores in-frame clones only, minus some. The sample records approximately 300,000 clones, roughly 90% being singletons. The specimen was PBMCs or T cells enriched from blood (not recorded which). All receptors come from a woman aged 30 to 39 who had recovered from COVID-19. Both conserved end residues are part of each CDR3. D genes are given only for firm matches. Not all rows give a size; the values are once, few, many and, for expanded clones, a class.

D: -; length: 15; size: -; J: TRBJ2-2; V: TRBV21-1; DNA: TGTGCCAGCAGAAGGTGGGGGGGAACAACCGGGGAGCTGTTTTTT; CDR3: CASRRWGGTTGELFF
D: TRBD1; length: 17; size: -; J: TRBJ1-4; V: TRBV11-3; DNA: TGTGCCAGCAGCTTAGATATAAAAAAACAGGGGAGTGAAAAACTGTTTTTT; CDR3: CASSLDIKKQGSEKLFF
D: -; length: 13; size: -; J: TRBJ2-1; V: TRBV4-2; DNA: TGTGCCAGCGCGACGGGAATGAACAATGAGCAGTTCTTC; CDR3: CASATGMNNEQFF
D: TRBD1; length: 16; size: -; J: TRBJ2-7; V: TRBV5-1; DNA: TGCGCCAGCAGCCCTGCCAGGGACAGCCGAATCTACGAGCAGTACTTC; CDR3: CASSPARDSRIYEQYF
D: -; length: 15; size: -; J: TRBJ2-2; V: TRBV24-1; DNA: TGTGCCACCAGTGATGCCGGGACTCCTGGCGGGGAGCTGTTTTTT; CDR3: CATSDAGTPGGELFF
D: -; length: 14; size: -; J: TRBJ2-1; V: TRBV7-9; DNA: TGTGCCAGCATTCCGGCGGGACCCTACAATGAGCAGTTCTTC; CDR3: CASIPAGPYNEQFF
D: -; length: 17; size: -; J: TRBJ2-5; V: TRBV11-3; DNA: TGTGCCAGCAGCTTAGGCCCCTTTCTGGGGGCCGGGGAGACCCAGTACTTC; CDR3: CASSLGPFLGAGETQYF
D: TRBD2; length: 16; size: once; J: TRBJ2-5; V: TRBV18; DNA: TGTGCCAGCTCACTTGGACTAGCGGGGAGTGGAGAGACCCAGTACTTC; CDR3: CASSLGLAGSGETQYF
D: -; length: 14; size: -; J: TRBJ2-3; V: TRBV20-1; DNA: TGCAGTGCTAGTAATGCGCGGAGCACAGATACGCAGTATTTT; CDR3: CSASNARSTDTQYF
D: -; length: 14; size: -; J: TRBJ1-5; V: TRBV3-1/TRBV3-2; DNA: TGTGCCAGCAGCCAAGATATAGGGAGGCAGCCCCAGCATTTT; CDR3: CASSQDIGRQPQHF
D: -; length: 19; size: -; J: TRBJ1-2; V: TRBV28; DNA: TGTGCCAGCAGTTTTCCGATCACAGGGCCCCATCTCCCAACTGGTGGCTACACCTTC; CDR3: CASSFPITGPHLPTGGYTF
D: -; length: 13; size: -; J: TRBJ1-5; V: TRBV11-2; DNA: TGTGCCAGCAGCTTATCAAGCAATCAGCCCCAGCATTTT; CDR3: CASSLSSNQPQHF
D: -; length: 16; size: -; J: TRBJ2-6; V: TRBV5-1; DNA: TGCGCCAGCAGCTTGGACAGTCGCTCTGGGGCCAACGTCCTGACTTTC; CDR3: CASSLDSRSGANVLTF
D: -; length: 15; size: -; J: TRBJ1-1; V: TRBV9; DNA: TGTGCCAGCAGCCCACCGGGGGGTTGGAACACTGAAGCTTTCTTT; CDR3: CASSPPGGWNTEAFF
D: TRBD2; length: 13; size: -; J: TRBJ2-7; V: TRBV12-3/TRBV12-4; DNA: TGTGCCAGCAGTTTAGCGGGAGGGTATGAGCAGTACTTC; CDR3: CASSLAGGYEQYF
D: TRBD1; length: 15; size: -; J: TRBJ2-7; V: TRBV2; DNA: TGTGCCGGAACTTACCCCGGGACAGGGAGTTACGAGCAGTACTTC; CDR3: CAGTYPGTGSYEQYF
D: TRBD1; length: 20; size: -; J: TRBJ1-5; V: TRBV15; DNA: TGTGCCACCAGCAGAGATTGGGGCAGGGGGCCGGAAGGTAGCAATCAGCCCCAGCATTTT; CDR3: CATSRDWGRGPEGSNQPQHF
D: TRBD2; length: 15; size: -; J: TRBJ2-1; V: TRBV7-3; DNA: TGTGCCAGCAGCGGCCAACTAGCGCCCTACAATGAGCAGTTCTTC; CDR3: CASSGQLAPYNEQFF
D: -; length: 12; size: -; J: TRBJ2-5; V: TRBV10-2; DNA: TGCGCCAGCAGTGAATCACAAGAGACCCAGTACTTC; CDR3: CASSESQETQYF
D: TRBD1; length: 14; size: -; J: TRBJ2-7; V: TRBV6-2/TRBV6-3; DNA: TGTGCCAGCAGTTCAGGACAGGCCGCCTACGAGCAGTACTTC; CDR3: CASSSGQAAYEQYF
D: TRBD1; length: 17; size: -; J: TRBJ1-6; V: TRBV27; DNA: TGTGCCAGCACCACAGGGGTCGAATCAGTTCCCAATTCACCCCTCCACTTT; CDR3: CASTTGVESVPNSPLHF
D: TRBD2; length: 14; size: -; J: TRBJ2-2; V: TRBV24-1; DNA: TGTGCCACCAAAGAAGCGGGAGAGGACGGGGAGCTGTTTTTT; CDR3: CATKEAGEDGELFF
D: -; length: 13; size: -; J: TRBJ2-1; V: TRBV18; DNA: TGTGCCAGCTCACCGAGTCTGAACAATGAGCAGTTCTTC; CDR3: CASSPSLNNEQFF
D: TRBD1; length: 16; size: -; J: TRBJ1-1; V: TRBV18; DNA: TGTGCCAGCTCCTCTCGGGAGACAGGGTTTAACACTGAAGCTTTCTTT; CDR3: CASSSRETGFNTEAFF
D: -; length: 14; size: -; J: TRBJ2-6; V: TRBV18; DNA: TGTGCCAGCCTACTCACCGATGGGGCCAACGTCCTGACTTTC; CDR3: CASLLTDGANVLTF
D: TRBD2; length: 15; size: -; J: TRBJ2-2; V: TRBV27; DNA: TGTGCCAGCAGTTTATTCGGGGGGATAACCGGGGAGCTGTTTTTT; CDR3: CASSLFGGITGELFF
D: -; length: 14; size: -; J: TRBJ1-5; V: TRBV7-9; DNA: TGTGCCAGCAGCTTTTCAGGGTCCGGTCAGCCCCAGCATTTT; CDR3: CASSFSGSGQPQHF
D: -; length: 15; size: -; J: TRBJ2-2; V: TRBV6-2/TRBV6-3; DNA: TGTGCCAGCAGTTACAGGGGTCGGAACACCGGGGAGCTGTTTTTT; CDR3: CASSYRGRNTGELFF
D: TRBD2; length: 15; size: -; J: TRBJ2-7; V: TRBV9; DNA: TGTGCCAGCAGCGCAAAGCGGGGGTGGTCCTACGAGCAGTACTTC; CDR3: CASSAKRGWSYEQYF
D: -; length: 13; size: -; J: TRBJ2-3; V: TRBV6-1; DNA: TGTGCCAGCAGTGAGCAGGGGTGGGATACGCAGTATTTT; CDR3: CASSEQGWDTQYF
D: -; length: 13; size: -; J: TRBJ2-7; V: TRBV5-6; DNA: TGTGCCAGCAGCCGACAAGGACTGTACGAGCAGTACTTC; CDR3: CASSRQGLYEQYF
D: -; length: 15; size: -; J: TRBJ1-3; V: TRBV4-1; DNA: TGCGCCAGCAGCCAAGACCCAGGGTCTGGAAACACCATATATTTT; CDR3: CASSQDPGSGNTIYF
D: -; length: 12; size: -; J: TRBJ2-1; V: TRBV28; DNA: TGTGCCACATACTTGAGCGGGAATGAGCAGTTCTTC; CDR3: CATYLSGNEQFF
D: TRBD1; length: 15; size: -; J: TRBJ1-2; V: TRBV4-1; DNA: TGCGCCAGCAGCCAAATGACAGGGGGTGAGGGTGGCTACACCTTC; CDR3: CASSQMTGGEGGYTF
D: -; length: 12; size: -; J: TRBJ2-7; V: TRBV7-8; DNA: TGTGCCAGCAGCCGAGACCGCGTCGAGCAGTACTTC; CDR3: CASSRDRVEQYF
D: -; length: 15; size: -; J: TRBJ2-7; V: TRBV28; DNA: TGTGCCAGCAGTTGGGAAGGAGGGGGCCTCTACGAGCAGTACTTC; CDR3: CASSWEGGGLYEQYF
D: -; length: 14; size: -; J: TRBJ1-6; V: TRBV2; DNA: TGTGCCAGCAGTGGACAGACAAATAATTCACCCCTCCACTTT; CDR3: CASSGQTNNSPLHF
D: -; length: 11; size: once; J: TRBJ1-1; V: TRBV5-1; DNA: TGCGCCAGCAGACAGGGAACTGAAGCTTTCTTT; CDR3: CASRQGTEAFF
D: TRBD2; length: 16; size: few; J: TRBJ2-5; V: TRBV2; DNA: TGTGCCGGCTATTCGGGGGGGCGAGAGTCTTCGGAGACCCAGTACTTC; CDR3: CAGYSGGRESSETQYF
D: TRBD1; length: 15; size: -; J: TRBJ1-1; V: TRBV7-9; DNA: TGTGCCAGCAGGGGGAGGGACAGGATGAACACTGAAGCTTTCTTT; CDR3: CASRGRDRMNTEAFF
D: TRBD1; length: 17; size: -; J: TRBJ1-1; V: TRBV4-3; DNA: TGCGCCAGCAGCCAAGAGACCGGACAGGGGAAGAACACTGAAGCTTTCTTT; CDR3: CASSQETGQGKNTEAFF
D: -; length: 15; size: -; J: TRBJ1-2; V: TRBV30; DNA: TGTGCCTGGAGTGTACCAAGGGGGGGTAACTATGGCTACACCTTC; CDR3: CAWSVPRGGNYGYTF
D: TRBD2; length: 13; size: -; J: TRBJ2-5; V: TRBV6-6; DNA: TGTGCCAGCAGGCCTCGGACTAGCGAGACCCAGTACTTC; CDR3: CASRPRTSETQYF
D: -; length: 15; size: -; J: TRBJ2-7; V: TRBV21-1; DNA: TGTGCCAGCAGCAAAGCCCTAGCGGGACAATACGAGCAGTACTTC; CDR3: CASSKALAGQYEQYF
D: TRBD1; length: 15; size: -; J: TRBJ2-7; V: TRBV5-1; DNA: TGCGCCAGCAGCCCCGAACAGGGGGCTTCCTACGAGCAGTACTTC; CDR3: CASSPEQGASYEQYF
D: TRBD2; length: 14; size: -; J: TRBJ2-7; V: TRBV7-9; DNA: TGTGCCAGCAGTTTCACTAGCGGAAGGTACGAGCAGTACTTC; CDR3: CASSFTSGRYEQYF
D: -; length: 15; size: few; J: TRBJ1-2; V: TRBV3-1/TRBV3-2; DNA: TGTGCCAGCAGCCGGTCCCGCGGAACAGGGAAGGGCTACACCTTC; CDR3: CASSRSRGTGKGYTF
D: TRBD1; length: 15; size: -; J: TRBJ2-7; V: TRBV28; DNA: TGTGCCAGCAGCTTTACCGGGACAGTGTCCTACGAGCAGTACTTC; CDR3: CASSFTGTVSYEQYF
D: -; length: 15; size: -; J: TRBJ2-7; V: TRBV27; DNA: TGTGCCAACCGCGAAGACGGGTCGCACACCTACGAGCAGTACTTC; CDR3: CANREDGSHTYEQYF
D: -; length: 14; size: -; J: TRBJ2-2; V: TRBV9; DNA: TGTGCCAGCAGCGTAGCGTACTACACCGGGGAGCTGTTTTTT; CDR3: CASSVAYYTGELFF
D: TRBD2; length: 15; size: once; J: TRBJ2-7; V: TRBV28; DNA: TGTGCCAGCAGTTTAGGCGGGAGGGGTCCGAACGAGCAGTACTTC; CDR3: CASSLGGRGPNEQYF
D: TRBD2; length: 14; size: -; J: TRBJ2-5; V: TRBV27; DNA: TGTGCCAGCTCCGGACTAGCGGGAATGGAGACCCAGTACTTC; CDR3: CASSGLAGMETQYF
D: -; length: 12; size: -; J: TRBJ1-2; V: TRBV28; DNA: TGTGCCAGCAGGCAGGGTAGCTATGGCTACACCTTC; CDR3: CASRQGSYGYTF
D: -; length: 16; size: -; J: TRBJ2-1; V: TRBV25-1; DNA: TGTGCCAGCAGTGAATCCAGGATTATTGACCCCAATGAGCAGTTCTTC; CDR3: CASSESRIIDPNEQFF
D: TRBD2; length: 16; size: -; J: TRBJ2-3; V: TRBV7-8; DNA: TGTGCCAGCAGCTTATCCGCTAGCGGGGCCCCAGATACGCAGTATTTT; CDR3: CASSLSASGAPDTQYF